The rows below give T cell receptor beta chains drawn from one sample of a study of T-cell memory formation after mild COVID-19. TCRdb re-called the 5' RACE reads with MiXCR, one entry per CDR3 protein. The sample holds approximately 40,000 distinct CDR3 sequences, about an eighth seen once. The material sequenced was PBMCs or a T cell subset sorted from them (not recorded which). The receptors originated from a man aged 18 to 29 who had mild COVID-19 (a few samples of this study predate the infection). Cell type and time point are not known. Both conserved end residues are part of each CDR3. Each record gives: clone size, J gene, V gene, CDR3 protein. The listing skips clone size in some rows; elsewhere it reads once, few, many or a size class.

clone size: NA; J gene: TRBJ2-3; V gene: TRBV12-3/TRBV12-4; CDR3 protein: CASSQLLAGASTDTQYF
clone size: many; J gene: TRBJ2-3; V gene: TRBV4-2; CDR3 protein: CASSQGLAQAAPGTDTQYF
clone size: NA; J gene: TRBJ2-3; V gene: TRBV20-1; CDR3 protein: CSASSGGADTQYF
clone size: many; J gene: TRBJ2-6; V gene: TRBV9; CDR3 protein: CASSGSGSGANVLTF
clone size: many; J gene: TRBJ1-1; V gene: TRBV7-9; CDR3 protein: CASSFLFPTGVLLAFF
clone size: many; J gene: TRBJ2-5; V gene: TRBV21-1; CDR3 protein: CASSKVRAGRGETQYF
clone size: many; J gene: TRBJ1-3; V gene: TRBV7-8; CDR3 protein: CASSPVGIPSGNTIYF
clone size: many; J gene: TRBJ2-7; V gene: TRBV4-3; CDR3 protein: CASSQEELAGASYEQYF
clone size: many; J gene: TRBJ1-5; V gene: TRBV6-1; CDR3 protein: CASSEFGGMGQPQHF
clone size: many; J gene: TRBJ2-7; V gene: TRBV12-3/TRBV12-4; CDR3 protein: CASSLVDTYEQYF
clone size: many; J gene: TRBJ2-5; V gene: TRBV7-3; CDR3 protein: CASSPSDRAWETQYF
clone size: many; J gene: TRBJ2-6; V gene: TRBV27; CDR3 protein: CASGAGANVLTF
clone size: many; J gene: TRBJ2-2; V gene: TRBV7-9; CDR3 protein: CASSHTRDRGTGELFF
clone size: NA; J gene: TRBJ2-1; V gene: TRBV19; CDR3 protein: CASREALSNEQFF
clone size: many; J gene: TRBJ1-2; V gene: TRBV12-3/TRBV12-4; CDR3 protein: CASTLQTGVNYGYTF
clone size: many; J gene: TRBJ2-1; V gene: TRBV19; CDR3 protein: CASSTEGREQFF
clone size: many; J gene: TRBJ2-3; V gene: TRBV7-2; CDR3 protein: CASSRPAGGSSLGHTQYF
clone size: many; J gene: TRBJ2-3; V gene: TRBV25-1; CDR3 protein: CASRPQVPTDTQYF
clone size: few; J gene: TRBJ2-5; V gene: TRBV4-3; CDR3 protein: CASSQSVFTGGETQYF
clone size: many; J gene: TRBJ1-2; V gene: TRBV7-2; CDR3 protein: CASSLSGTDYYYGYTF
clone size: many; J gene: TRBJ2-3; V gene: TRBV4-2; CDR3 protein: CASSQVAAGATDTQYF
clone size: NA; J gene: TRBJ2-1; V gene: TRBV4-3; CDR3 protein: CASSLDGTRPYNEQFF
clone size: few; J gene: TRBJ1-5; V gene: TRBV25-1; CDR3 protein: CASSPGGYSNQPQHF
clone size: few; J gene: TRBJ1-5; V gene: TRBV6-9; CDR3 protein: CASSYSLGDPNQPQHF
clone size: many; J gene: TRBJ2-2; V gene: TRBV9; CDR3 protein: CASSVNSGGPNTGELFF
clone size: once; J gene: TRBJ2-7; V gene: TRBV25-1; CDR3 protein: CASRQGYEQYF
clone size: few; J gene: TRBJ2-5; V gene: TRBV12-3/TRBV12-4; CDR3 protein: CASSLPRTQETQYF
clone size: many; J gene: TRBJ2-5; V gene: TRBV4-3; CDR3 protein: CASSQDWAEGRETQYF
clone size: many; J gene: TRBJ1-3; V gene: TRBV5-5; CDR3 protein: CASSLGRISGNTIYF
clone size: NA; J gene: TRBJ1-2; V gene: TRBV18; CDR3 protein: CASSPTTSGQGSGYTF
clone size: many; J gene: TRBJ1-5; V gene: TRBV2; CDR3 protein: CASSEGAGGSQPQHF
clone size: many; J gene: TRBJ2-1; V gene: TRBV20-1; CDR3 protein: CSAPRSDNEQFF
clone size: many; J gene: TRBJ2-3; V gene: TRBV20-1; CDR3 protein: CSARDPGGVTDTQYF
clone size: many; J gene: TRBJ2-2; V gene: TRBV6-4; CDR3 protein: CASSDSTTGELFF
clone size: hyperexpanded; J gene: TRBJ2-6; V gene: TRBV6-4; CDR3 protein: CASSDSTGAGANVLTF
clone size: many; J gene: TRBJ1-1; V gene: TRBV7-6; CDR3 protein: CASSSSTGNNAEAFF
clone size: many; J gene: TRBJ2-1; V gene: TRBV7-3; CDR3 protein: CASSLVLAGGPGYNEQFF
clone size: many; J gene: TRBJ2-4; V gene: TRBV2; CDR3 protein: CASSTTGAKNIQYF
clone size: many; J gene: TRBJ1-6; V gene: TRBV7-6; CDR3 protein: CASRTGGNSPLHF
clone size: many; J gene: TRBJ1-3; V gene: TRBV7-9; CDR3 protein: CASSYLSVQGGIGNTIYF
clone size: many; J gene: TRBJ2-5; V gene: TRBV9; CDR3 protein: CASSVEGTGEETQYF
clone size: many; J gene: TRBJ1-5; V gene: TRBV5-1; CDR3 protein: CASSLVDRAQPQHF
clone size: NA; J gene: TRBJ2-7; V gene: TRBV6-2/TRBV6-3; CDR3 protein: CASSWTGAYEQYF
clone size: many; J gene: TRBJ2-3; V gene: TRBV28; CDR3 protein: CASSSGRRGVTDTQYF
clone size: NA; J gene: TRBJ2-1; V gene: TRBV6-1; CDR3 protein: CASSEERVAGYNEQFF
clone size: many; J gene: TRBJ1-6; V gene: TRBV7-6; CDR3 protein: CASSAGWALHF
clone size: many; J gene: TRBJ1-1; V gene: TRBV11-2; CDR3 protein: CASSLEGGSEAFF
clone size: many; J gene: TRBJ2-2; V gene: TRBV27; CDR3 protein: CASSRLGSNTGELFF
clone size: many; J gene: TRBJ2-5; V gene: TRBV10-3; CDR3 protein: CAISDLSGKETQYF
clone size: many; J gene: TRBJ2-3; V gene: TRBV7-3; CDR3 protein: CASRMTGTTDTQYF
clone size: many; J gene: TRBJ2-3; V gene: TRBV4-1; CDR3 protein: CASSPGTTYTDTQYF
clone size: many; J gene: TRBJ1-1; V gene: TRBV7-3; CDR3 protein: CASSNSGLSPTEAFF
clone size: many; J gene: TRBJ1-2; V gene: TRBV7-2; CDR3 protein: CASAYDRQTNGYTF